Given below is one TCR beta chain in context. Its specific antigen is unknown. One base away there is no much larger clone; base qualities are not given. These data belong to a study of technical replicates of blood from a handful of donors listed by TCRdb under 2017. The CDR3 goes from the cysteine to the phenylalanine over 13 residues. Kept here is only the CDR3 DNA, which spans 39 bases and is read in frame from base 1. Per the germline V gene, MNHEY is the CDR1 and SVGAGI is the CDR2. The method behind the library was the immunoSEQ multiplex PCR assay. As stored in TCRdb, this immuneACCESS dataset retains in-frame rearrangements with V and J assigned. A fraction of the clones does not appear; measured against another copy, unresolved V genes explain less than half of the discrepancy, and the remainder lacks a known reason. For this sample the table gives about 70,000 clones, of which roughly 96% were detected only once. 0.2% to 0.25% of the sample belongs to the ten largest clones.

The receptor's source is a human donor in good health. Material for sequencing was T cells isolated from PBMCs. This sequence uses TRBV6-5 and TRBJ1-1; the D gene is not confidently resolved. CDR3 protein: CASARGLNTEAFF. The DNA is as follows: TGTGCTAGCGCTAGAGGTCTGAACACTGAAGCTTTCTTT.